A selection of T cell receptor beta chains follows, all from one sample in a study of identical twins. MiXCR, run by TCRdb on the 5' RACE reads, gives a single entry per CDR3 protein. The sample gives a few hundred thousand distinct CDR3 sequences, 20% to 25% of which show up once; just under 3% is in the top ten. In addition, the sample was reused for a study of T cells expressing NK-cell markers.

What was sequenced was CD4+ T cells sorted from blood. The source is a young woman in good health. Both conserved end residues are trimmed from each CDR3. A D gene is named only where the DNA matches it firmly. Clone size is shown for a subset of rows, as once, few, many or a class of expanded clone.

clone_size: few; cdr3_length: 13; v_call: TRBV18; j_call: TRBJ1-2; d_call: TRBD1; cdr3_aa: ASSPGRGFGYGYT
clone_size: once; cdr3_length: 14; v_call: TRBV6-5; j_call: TRBJ2-1; d_call: TRBD1; cdr3_aa: ASSYRGQGAYNEQF
clone_size: NA; cdr3_length: 13; v_call: TRBV12-3/TRBV12-4; j_call: TRBJ1-5; d_call: TRBD1; cdr3_aa: ASSRQGSGNQPQH
clone_size: NA; cdr3_length: 11; v_call: TRBV5-1; j_call: TRBJ2-3; d_call: NA; cdr3_aa: ASSPLGADTQY
clone_size: NA; cdr3_length: 12; v_call: TRBV10-3; j_call: TRBJ2-3; d_call: NA; cdr3_aa: AISDGARGNTQY
clone_size: NA; cdr3_length: 13; v_call: TRBV10-1; j_call: TRBJ1-5; d_call: NA; cdr3_aa: ATTTGGYSNQPQH
clone_size: NA; cdr3_length: 12; v_call: TRBV7-9; j_call: TRBJ2-3; d_call: NA; cdr3_aa: ASTLIGPEDTQY
clone_size: NA; cdr3_length: 10; v_call: TRBV20-1; j_call: TRBJ2-5; d_call: NA; cdr3_aa: SARPGGETQY
clone_size: NA; cdr3_length: 11; v_call: TRBV6-1; j_call: TRBJ1-5; d_call: NA; cdr3_aa: ASSHGGNQPQH
clone_size: NA; cdr3_length: 17; v_call: TRBV20-1; j_call: TRBJ2-3; d_call: TRBD2; cdr3_aa: SASPTGLARASPADTQY
clone_size: NA; cdr3_length: 11; v_call: TRBV7-9; j_call: TRBJ2-5; d_call: NA; cdr3_aa: ASSLAWGPQQY
clone_size: many; cdr3_length: 9; v_call: TRBV12-3/TRBV12-4; j_call: TRBJ2-7; d_call: NA; cdr3_aa: ASSAWNEQY
clone_size: NA; cdr3_length: 12; v_call: TRBV20-1; j_call: TRBJ2-7; d_call: TRBD1; cdr3_aa: SAKDRMSSYEQY
clone_size: NA; cdr3_length: 12; v_call: TRBV6-5; j_call: TRBJ2-2; d_call: NA; cdr3_aa: ASSYVENTGELF
clone_size: few; cdr3_length: 13; v_call: TRBV9; j_call: TRBJ2-3; d_call: NA; cdr3_aa: ASSVRGRESDTQY
clone_size: NA; cdr3_length: 11; v_call: TRBV20-1; j_call: TRBJ2-3; d_call: NA; cdr3_aa: SAPLPGTDTQY
clone_size: few; cdr3_length: 11; v_call: TRBV24-1; j_call: TRBJ2-1; d_call: NA; cdr3_aa: ATGAGAYNEQF
clone_size: few; cdr3_length: 12; v_call: TRBV7-9; j_call: TRBJ2-3; d_call: NA; cdr3_aa: ASSVERYRDTQY
clone_size: NA; cdr3_length: 12; v_call: TRBV12-3/TRBV12-4; j_call: TRBJ1-1; d_call: TRBD1; cdr3_aa: ASSATGGNTEAF
clone_size: NA; cdr3_length: 12; v_call: TRBV5-1; j_call: TRBJ1-1; d_call: TRBD1; cdr3_aa: ASSANRGNTEAF
clone_size: NA; cdr3_length: 9; v_call: TRBV29-1; j_call: TRBJ2-7; d_call: NA; cdr3_aa: SVETTREQY
clone_size: NA; cdr3_length: 14; v_call: TRBV7-9; j_call: TRBJ2-5; d_call: NA; cdr3_aa: ASSLGGHGGQETQY
clone_size: once; cdr3_length: 8; v_call: TRBV3-1; j_call: TRBJ2-3; d_call: NA; cdr3_aa: ASGTNTQY
clone_size: few; cdr3_length: 13; v_call: TRBV10-3; j_call: TRBJ2-5; d_call: TRBD2; cdr3_aa: AISEKGLHISTQY
clone_size: many; cdr3_length: 13; v_call: TRBV9; j_call: TRBJ1-3; d_call: NA; cdr3_aa: ASSVDGISGNTIY
clone_size: few; cdr3_length: 12; v_call: TRBV5-1; j_call: TRBJ2-5; d_call: NA; cdr3_aa: ASSLMEYQETQY
clone_size: NA; cdr3_length: 12; v_call: TRBV5-1; j_call: TRBJ1-1; d_call: NA; cdr3_aa: ASSFGGMNTEAF
clone_size: NA; cdr3_length: 14; v_call: TRBV4-3; j_call: TRBJ2-5; d_call: NA; cdr3_aa: ASSQDRAARGETQY
clone_size: NA; cdr3_length: 14; v_call: TRBV7-3; j_call: TRBJ2-2; d_call: NA; cdr3_aa: ASSLKGTSNTGELF
clone_size: few; cdr3_length: 13; v_call: TRBV2; j_call: TRBJ2-2; d_call: TRBD2; cdr3_aa: ASSEEGERGGELF
clone_size: few; cdr3_length: 10; v_call: TRBV3-1; j_call: TRBJ2-7; d_call: NA; cdr3_aa: ASSQTGYEQY
clone_size: NA; cdr3_length: 13; v_call: TRBV2; j_call: TRBJ2-5; d_call: TRBD1; cdr3_aa: ASRGTGVSLETQY
clone_size: NA; cdr3_length: 11; v_call: TRBV2; j_call: TRBJ1-2; d_call: TRBD1; cdr3_aa: ASRRQGDHGYT
clone_size: NA; cdr3_length: 14; v_call: TRBV24-1; j_call: TRBJ2-1; d_call: NA; cdr3_aa: ATSDPKRTSYNEQF
clone_size: once; cdr3_length: 11; v_call: TRBV30; j_call: TRBJ2-7; d_call: NA; cdr3_aa: AWNFNREYEQY
clone_size: NA; cdr3_length: 13; v_call: TRBV18; j_call: TRBJ1-2; d_call: NA; cdr3_aa: ASSPAEGRDYGYT
clone_size: few; cdr3_length: 9; v_call: TRBV20-1; j_call: TRBJ1-3; d_call: NA; cdr3_aa: SALKGNTIY
clone_size: NA; cdr3_length: 12; v_call: TRBV20-1; j_call: TRBJ1-1; d_call: NA; cdr3_aa: SARPATSPYEAF
clone_size: many; cdr3_length: 11; v_call: TRBV12-3/TRBV12-4; j_call: TRBJ1-3; d_call: NA; cdr3_aa: ASSPNSGNTIY
clone_size: few; cdr3_length: 13; v_call: TRBV29-1; j_call: TRBJ2-2; d_call: NA; cdr3_aa: SARSWTGNTGELF
clone_size: NA; cdr3_length: 12; v_call: TRBV20-1; j_call: TRBJ2-3; d_call: NA; cdr3_aa: SAAAGLLTDTQY
clone_size: NA; cdr3_length: 10; v_call: TRBV29-1; j_call: TRBJ2-5; d_call: NA; cdr3_aa: SVVRLGETQY
clone_size: NA; cdr3_length: 12; v_call: TRBV4-3; j_call: TRBJ1-2; d_call: NA; cdr3_aa: ASSQDLGTYGYT
clone_size: few; cdr3_length: 14; v_call: TRBV6-5; j_call: TRBJ2-3; d_call: TRBD2; cdr3_aa: ASTHSTSGYTDTQY
clone_size: NA; cdr3_length: 13; v_call: TRBV12-3/TRBV12-4; j_call: TRBJ2-3; d_call: NA; cdr3_aa: ASSPLGGGPDTQY
clone_size: NA; cdr3_length: 13; v_call: TRBV7-8; j_call: TRBJ2-7; d_call: TRBD1; cdr3_aa: ASSYGQVPSYEQY
clone_size: many; cdr3_length: 13; v_call: TRBV5-1; j_call: TRBJ2-7; d_call: NA; cdr3_aa: ASSSSSRSSYEQY
clone_size: NA; cdr3_length: 14; v_call: TRBV15; j_call: TRBJ1-2; d_call: TRBD1; cdr3_aa: ATSRDRSDRGTGYT
clone_size: few; cdr3_length: 14; v_call: TRBV6-1; j_call: TRBJ1-3; d_call: NA; cdr3_aa: ASTPGGTVSGNTIY
clone_size: NA; cdr3_length: 16; v_call: TRBV6-5; j_call: TRBJ2-3; d_call: TRBD2; cdr3_aa: ASSYSRMSGGATDTQY
clone_size: NA; cdr3_length: 13; v_call: TRBV12-3/TRBV12-4; j_call: TRBJ1-4; d_call: TRBD1; cdr3_aa: ASSPDDRGDEKLF
clone_size: NA; cdr3_length: 9; v_call: TRBV7-2; j_call: TRBJ1-1; d_call: NA; cdr3_aa: ASSLLYEAF
clone_size: NA; cdr3_length: 16; v_call: TRBV29-1; j_call: TRBJ2-6; d_call: NA; cdr3_aa: SVVGGEVPLSGANVLT